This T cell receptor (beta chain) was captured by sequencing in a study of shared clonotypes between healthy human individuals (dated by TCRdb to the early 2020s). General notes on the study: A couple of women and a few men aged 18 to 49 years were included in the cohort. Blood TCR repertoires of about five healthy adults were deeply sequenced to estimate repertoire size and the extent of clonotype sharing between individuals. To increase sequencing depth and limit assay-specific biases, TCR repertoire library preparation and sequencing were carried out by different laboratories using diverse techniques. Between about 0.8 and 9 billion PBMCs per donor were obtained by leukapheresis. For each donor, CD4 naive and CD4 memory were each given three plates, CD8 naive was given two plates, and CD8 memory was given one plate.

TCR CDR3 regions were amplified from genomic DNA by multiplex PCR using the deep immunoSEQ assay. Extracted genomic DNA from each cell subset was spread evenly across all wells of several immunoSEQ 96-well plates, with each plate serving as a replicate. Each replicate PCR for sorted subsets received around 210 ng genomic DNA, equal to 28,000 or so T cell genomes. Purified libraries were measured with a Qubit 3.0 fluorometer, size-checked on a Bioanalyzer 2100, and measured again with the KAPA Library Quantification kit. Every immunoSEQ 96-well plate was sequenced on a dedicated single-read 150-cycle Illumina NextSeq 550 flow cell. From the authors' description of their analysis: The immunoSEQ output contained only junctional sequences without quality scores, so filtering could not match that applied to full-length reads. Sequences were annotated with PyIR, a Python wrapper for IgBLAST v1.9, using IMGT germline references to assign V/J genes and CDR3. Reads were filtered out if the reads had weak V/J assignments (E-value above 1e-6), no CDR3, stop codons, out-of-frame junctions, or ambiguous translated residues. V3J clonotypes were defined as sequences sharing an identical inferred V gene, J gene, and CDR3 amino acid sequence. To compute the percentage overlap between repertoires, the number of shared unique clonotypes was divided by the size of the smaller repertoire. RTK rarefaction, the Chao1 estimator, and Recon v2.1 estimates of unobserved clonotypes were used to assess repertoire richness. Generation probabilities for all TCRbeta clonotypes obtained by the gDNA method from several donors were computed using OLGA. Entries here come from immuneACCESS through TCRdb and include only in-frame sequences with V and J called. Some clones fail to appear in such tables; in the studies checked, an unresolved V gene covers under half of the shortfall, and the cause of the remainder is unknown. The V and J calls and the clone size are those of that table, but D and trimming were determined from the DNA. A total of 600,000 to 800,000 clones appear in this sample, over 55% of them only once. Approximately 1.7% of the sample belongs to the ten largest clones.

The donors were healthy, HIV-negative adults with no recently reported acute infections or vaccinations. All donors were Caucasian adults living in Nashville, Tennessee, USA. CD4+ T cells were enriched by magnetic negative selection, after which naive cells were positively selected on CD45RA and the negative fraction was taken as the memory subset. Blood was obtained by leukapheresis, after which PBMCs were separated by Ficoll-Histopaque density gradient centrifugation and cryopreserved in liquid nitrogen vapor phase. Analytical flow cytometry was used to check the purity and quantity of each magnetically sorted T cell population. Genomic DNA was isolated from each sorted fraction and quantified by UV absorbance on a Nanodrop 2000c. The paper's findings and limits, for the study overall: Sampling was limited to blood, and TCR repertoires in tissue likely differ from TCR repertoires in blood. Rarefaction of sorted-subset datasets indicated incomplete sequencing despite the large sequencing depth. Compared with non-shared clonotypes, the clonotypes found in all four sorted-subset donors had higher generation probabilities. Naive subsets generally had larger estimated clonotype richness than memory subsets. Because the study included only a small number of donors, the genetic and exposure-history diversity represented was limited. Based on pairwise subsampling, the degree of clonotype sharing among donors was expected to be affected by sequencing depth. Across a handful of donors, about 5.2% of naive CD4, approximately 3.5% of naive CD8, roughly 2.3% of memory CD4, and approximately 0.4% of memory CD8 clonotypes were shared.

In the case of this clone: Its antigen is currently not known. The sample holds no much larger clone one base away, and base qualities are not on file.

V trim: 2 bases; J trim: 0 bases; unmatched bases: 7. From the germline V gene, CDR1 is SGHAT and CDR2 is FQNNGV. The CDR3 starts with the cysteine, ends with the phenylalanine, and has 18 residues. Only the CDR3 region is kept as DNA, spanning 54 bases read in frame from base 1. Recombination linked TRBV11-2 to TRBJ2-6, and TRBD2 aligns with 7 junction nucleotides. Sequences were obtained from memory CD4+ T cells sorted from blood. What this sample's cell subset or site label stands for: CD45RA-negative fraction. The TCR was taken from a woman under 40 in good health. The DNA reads TGTGCCAGCAGCTTACCACAGTGGGGGGGCTCTGGGGCCAACGTCCTGACTTTC. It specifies CASSLPQWGGSGANVLTF.